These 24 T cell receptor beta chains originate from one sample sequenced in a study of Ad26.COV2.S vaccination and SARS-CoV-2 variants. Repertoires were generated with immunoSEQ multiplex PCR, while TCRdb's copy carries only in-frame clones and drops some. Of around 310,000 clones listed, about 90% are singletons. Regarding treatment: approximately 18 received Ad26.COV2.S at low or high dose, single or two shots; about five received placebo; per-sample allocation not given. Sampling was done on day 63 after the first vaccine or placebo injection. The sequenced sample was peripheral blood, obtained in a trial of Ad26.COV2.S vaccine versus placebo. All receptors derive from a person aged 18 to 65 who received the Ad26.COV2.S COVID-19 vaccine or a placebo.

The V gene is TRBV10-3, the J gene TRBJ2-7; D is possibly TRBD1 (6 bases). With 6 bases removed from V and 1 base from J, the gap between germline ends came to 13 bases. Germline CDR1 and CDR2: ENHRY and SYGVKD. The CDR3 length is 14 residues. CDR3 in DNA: TGTGCCATCAGCAGCGTGGACAGTTCCTACGAGCAGTACGTC. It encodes CAISSVDSSYEQYV.

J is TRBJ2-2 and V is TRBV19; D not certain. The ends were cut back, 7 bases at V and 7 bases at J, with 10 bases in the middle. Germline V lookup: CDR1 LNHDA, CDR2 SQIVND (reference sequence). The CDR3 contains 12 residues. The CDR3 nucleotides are TGTGCCAGTACCGAGACCCGCGGGGAGCTGTTTTTT. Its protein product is CASTETRGELFF. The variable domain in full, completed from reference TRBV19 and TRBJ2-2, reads DGGITQSPKYLFRKEGQNVTLSCEQNLNHDAMYWYRQDPGQGLRLIYYSQIVNDFQKGDIAEGYSVSREKKESFPLTVTSAQKNPTAFYLCASTETRGELFFGEGSRLTVL.

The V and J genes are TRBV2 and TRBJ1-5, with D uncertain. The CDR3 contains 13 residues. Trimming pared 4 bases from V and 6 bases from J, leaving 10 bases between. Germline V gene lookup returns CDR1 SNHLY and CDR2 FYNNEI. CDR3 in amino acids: CASSGRESQPQHF. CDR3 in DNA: TGTGCCAGCAGTGGGAGGGAAAGTCAGCCCCAGCATTTT.

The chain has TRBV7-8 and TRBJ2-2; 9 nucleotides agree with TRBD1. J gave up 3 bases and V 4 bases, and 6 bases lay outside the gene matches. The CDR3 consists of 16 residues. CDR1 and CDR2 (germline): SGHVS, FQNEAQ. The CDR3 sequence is CASSWIQGAYTGELFF. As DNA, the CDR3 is TGTGCCAGCAGCTGGATACAGGGGGCCTACACCGGGGAGCTGTTTTTT.

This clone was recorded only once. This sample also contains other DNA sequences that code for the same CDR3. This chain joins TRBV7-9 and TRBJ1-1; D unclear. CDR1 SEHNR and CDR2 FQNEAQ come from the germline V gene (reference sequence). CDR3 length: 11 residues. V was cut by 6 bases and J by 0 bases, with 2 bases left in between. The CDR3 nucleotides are TGTGCCAGCAGTTTGAACACTGAAGCTTTCTTT. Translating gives CASSLNTEAFF.

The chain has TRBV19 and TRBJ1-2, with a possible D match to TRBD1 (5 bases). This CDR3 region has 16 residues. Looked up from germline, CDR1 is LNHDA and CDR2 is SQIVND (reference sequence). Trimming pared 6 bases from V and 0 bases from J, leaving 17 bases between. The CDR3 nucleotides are TGTGCCAGTAGCCCAATACTCAGGGAGACTAACTATGGCTACACCTTC. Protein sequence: CASSPILRETNYGYTF.

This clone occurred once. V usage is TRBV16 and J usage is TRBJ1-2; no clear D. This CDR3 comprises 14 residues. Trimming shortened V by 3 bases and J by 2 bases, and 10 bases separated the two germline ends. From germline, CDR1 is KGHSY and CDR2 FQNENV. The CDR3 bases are TGTGCCAGCAGCCACCGAAGCCAAAACTATGGCTACACCTTC. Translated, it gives CASSHRSQNYGYTF.

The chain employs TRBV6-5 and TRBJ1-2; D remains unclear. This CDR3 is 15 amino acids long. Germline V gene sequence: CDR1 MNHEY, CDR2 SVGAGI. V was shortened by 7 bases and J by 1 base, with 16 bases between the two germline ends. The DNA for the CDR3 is TGTGCCAGCATTGGATGGACGGAAGGTAACTATGGCTACACCTTC. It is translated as CASIGWTEGNYGYTF.

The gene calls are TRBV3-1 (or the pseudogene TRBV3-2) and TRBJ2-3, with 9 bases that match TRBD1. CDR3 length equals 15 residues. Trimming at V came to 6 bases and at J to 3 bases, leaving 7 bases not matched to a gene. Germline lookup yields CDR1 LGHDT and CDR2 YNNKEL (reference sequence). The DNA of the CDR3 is TGTGCCAGCAGTCACAGGGGGCCGGGGACAGATACGCAGTATTTT. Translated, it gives CASSHRGPGTDTQYF.

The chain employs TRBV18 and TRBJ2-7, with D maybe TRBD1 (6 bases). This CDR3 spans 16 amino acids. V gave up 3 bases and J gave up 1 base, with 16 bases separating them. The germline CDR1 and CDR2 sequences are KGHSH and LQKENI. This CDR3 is CASSPDGTRASYEQYV. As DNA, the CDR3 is TGTGCCAGCTCACCCGATGGGACAAGAGCGTCCTACGAGCAGTACGTC.

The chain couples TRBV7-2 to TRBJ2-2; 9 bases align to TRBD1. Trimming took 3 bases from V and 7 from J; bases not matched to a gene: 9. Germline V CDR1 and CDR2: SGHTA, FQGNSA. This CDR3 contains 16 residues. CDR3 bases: TGTGCCAGCAGCTTCAATACAGGGGGCGTTCTCGGGGAGCTGTTTTTT. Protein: CASSFNTGGVLGELFF.

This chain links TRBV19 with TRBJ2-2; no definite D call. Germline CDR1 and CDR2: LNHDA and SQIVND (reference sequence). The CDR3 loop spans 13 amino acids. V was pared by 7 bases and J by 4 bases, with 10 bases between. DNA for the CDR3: TGTGCCAGTACATTCTGGGGCACCGGGGAGCTGTTTTTT. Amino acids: CASTFWGTGELFF.

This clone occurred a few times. The CDR3 bases are TGCGCCAGCAGCTCGAAGTTCGGTTTGCGGGGGAGCAATCAGCCCCAGCATTTT. Translation gives CASSSKFGLRGSNQPQHF. The J gene is TRBJ1-5, the V gene TRBV5-1; tentative D call: TRBD1 (5 bases). Looked up from germline, CDR1 is SGHRS and CDR2 is YFSETQ. V was pared by 3 bases and J by 1 base, with 20 bases between. CDR3 length: 18 amino acids.

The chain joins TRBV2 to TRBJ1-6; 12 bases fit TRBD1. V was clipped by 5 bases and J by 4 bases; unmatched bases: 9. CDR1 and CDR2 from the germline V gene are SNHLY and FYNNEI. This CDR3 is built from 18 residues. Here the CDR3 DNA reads TGTGCCAGCAGTACTTGGGACAGGGGGCGCGGGTATAATTCACCCCTCCACTTT. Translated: CASSTWDRGRGYNSPLHF.

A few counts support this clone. CDR3 coding DNA: TGTGCCAGCAGCTTAGGTACGAGGGTTTATGGCTACACCTTC. Amino acids: CASSLGTRVYGYTF. The gene calls are TRBV7-9 and TRBJ1-2; D unclear. V was trimmed by 1 base and J by 5 bases, leaving 11 bases between them. The CDR3 has 14 residues. CDR1 is SEHNR, CDR2 FQNEAQ, per germline (reference sequence).

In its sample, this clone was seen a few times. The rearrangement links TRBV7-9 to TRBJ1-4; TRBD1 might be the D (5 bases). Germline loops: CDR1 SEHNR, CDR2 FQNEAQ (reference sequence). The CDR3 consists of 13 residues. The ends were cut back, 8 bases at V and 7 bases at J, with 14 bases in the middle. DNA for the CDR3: TGTGCCAGCTCGAAGGGGTCAGTTGAAAAACTGTTTTTT. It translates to CASSKGSVEKLFF.

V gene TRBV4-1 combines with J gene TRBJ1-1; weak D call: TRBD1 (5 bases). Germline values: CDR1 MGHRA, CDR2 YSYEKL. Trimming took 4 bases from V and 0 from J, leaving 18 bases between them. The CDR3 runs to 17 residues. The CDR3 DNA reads TGCGCCAGCAGCCTAGGACTTTTTGGACAAATGAACACTGAAGCTTTCTTT. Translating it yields CASSLGLFGQMNTEAFF.

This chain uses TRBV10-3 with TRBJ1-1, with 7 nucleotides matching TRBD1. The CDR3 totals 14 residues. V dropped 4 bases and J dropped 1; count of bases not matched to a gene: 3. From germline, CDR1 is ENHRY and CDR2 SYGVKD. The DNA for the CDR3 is TGTGCCATCAGTGTAGGGACAGCGAACACTGAAGCTTTCTTT. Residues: CAISVGTANTEAFF.

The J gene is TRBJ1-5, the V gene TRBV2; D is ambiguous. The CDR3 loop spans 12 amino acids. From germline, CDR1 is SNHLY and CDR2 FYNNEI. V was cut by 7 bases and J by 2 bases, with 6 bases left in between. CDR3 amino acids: CASNEGNQPQHF. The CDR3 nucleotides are TGTGCCAGCAACGAGGGCAATCAGCCCCAGCATTTT.

CDR3 region: CASSLEMESLLPPEQFF. The CDR3 DNA reads as TGTGCCAGCAGCTTGGAGATGGAGTCTCTACTCCCCCCTGAGCAGTTCTTC. The chain joins TRBV11-3 to TRBJ2-1; D unclear. This CDR3 comprises 17 residues. V gave up 3 bases and J gave up 9 bases, with 24 bases separating them. Germline-derived CDR1 and CDR2 are SGHNT and YENEEA.

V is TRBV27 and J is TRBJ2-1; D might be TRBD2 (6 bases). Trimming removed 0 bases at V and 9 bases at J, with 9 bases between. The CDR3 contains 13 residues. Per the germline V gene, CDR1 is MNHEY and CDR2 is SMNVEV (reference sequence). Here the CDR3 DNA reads TGTGCCAGCAGTTTATCTACGCGGGGTGAGCAGTTCTTC. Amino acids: CASSLSTRGEQFF.

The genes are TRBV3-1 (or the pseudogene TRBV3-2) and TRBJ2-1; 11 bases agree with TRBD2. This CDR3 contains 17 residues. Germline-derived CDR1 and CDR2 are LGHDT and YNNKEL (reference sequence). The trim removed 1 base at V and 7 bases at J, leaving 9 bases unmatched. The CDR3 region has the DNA TGTGCCAGCAGCCAAGTGTTAGCGGGGGGGCCCAGGAATGAGCAGTTCTTC. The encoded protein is CASSQVLAGGPRNEQFF.

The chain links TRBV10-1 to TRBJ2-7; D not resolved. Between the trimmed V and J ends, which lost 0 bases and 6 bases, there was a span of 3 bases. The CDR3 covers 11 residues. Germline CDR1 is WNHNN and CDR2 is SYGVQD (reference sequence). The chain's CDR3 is CASSESGEQYF. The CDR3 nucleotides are TGCGCCAGCAGTGAGTCCGGCGAGCAGTACTTC.

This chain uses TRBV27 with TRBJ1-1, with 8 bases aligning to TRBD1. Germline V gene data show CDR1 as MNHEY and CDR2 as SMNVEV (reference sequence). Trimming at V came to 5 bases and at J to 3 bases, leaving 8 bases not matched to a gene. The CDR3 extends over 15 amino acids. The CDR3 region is CASSGRGPYHTEAFF. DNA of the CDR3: TGTGCCAGCAGTGGCAGGGGGCCATACCACACTGAAGCTTTCTTT.